The TCR beta chain under discussion was sequenced for a study of blood T cell repertoires in COVID-19. Whole-study context: The origin of the acute and convalescent COVID-19 samples was the United States, Italy and Spain. In each case, the material was cDNA or gDNA derived from T cells, B-cell-depleted T cells, or PBMCs.

Trimming shortened V by 5 bases and J by 4 bases, and 11 bases separated the two germline ends. The CDR3 covers 13 residues. CDR1 and CDR2 from the germline V gene are SGHVS and FQNEAQ. Per the original data handling: Reference gene primer amplification in the assay estimated nucleated cell counts. Here immunoSEQ multiplex PCR was the method, and the copy in TCRdb shows in-frame clones only, minus some. The DNA was the basis for D and trimming; V, J and clone size are from that table. The sample lists about 480,000 clones, around 90% occurring once. Those enrolled in Seattle joined during active infection and were followed longitudinally afterward. In this sample, this clone turned up once.

The TCR originated in a woman aged 50 to 60 with COVID-19, enrolled during active disease. The chain is built from TRBV7-8 and TRBJ1-2; perhaps TRBD1 as D (6 bases). Sequencing was done on a sample of peripheral blood. DNA of the CDR3: TGTGCCAGCAGCACCGGACAGCTCTATGGCTACACCTTC. Translating it yields CASSTGQLYGYTF.